The 16 T cell receptor beta chains listed next were all sequenced from one sample in a study of T cell responses to AZD1222 COVID-19 vaccine. Using immunoSEQ multiplex PCR, the repertoire was profiled, and TCRdb retains in-frame clones only, with some absent. The sample lists approximately 110,000 clones, more than 65% occurring once. The material was peripheral blood, obtained on day 0 of AZD1222 vaccination. Receptor source: an adult in good health.

The chain uses TRBV18 and TRBJ2-7, with TRBD1 identical over 8 bases. V trimming: 3 bases; J trimming: 2 bases; junction bases outside the gene matches: 6. The V gene's germline CDR1 is KGHSH and CDR2 LQKENI. The CDR3 is 15 amino acids. DNA of the CDR3: TGTGCCAGCTCACCCCGACAGGGGAGGCCCTACGAGCAGTACTTC. This sequence encodes CASSPRQGRPYEQYF.

The gene calls are TRBV30 and TRBJ1-2; unclear D gene. V lost 5 bases, J lost 3 bases, and 16 bases lay in between. This CDR3 spans 14 amino acids. Germline CDR1 and CDR2: GTSNPN and SVGIG (reference sequence). CDR3 in amino acids: CAWEGINADYGYTF. CDR3 in DNA: TGTGCCTGGGAGGGAATAAATGCTGACTATGGCTACACCTTC.

The chain is built from TRBV19 and TRBJ1-2; D is possibly TRBD1 (5 bases). Trimming left V 5 bases short and J 5 bases short, with 12 bases between. The CDR3 runs 13 residues. In germline, CDR1 is LNHDA, CDR2 SQIVND (reference sequence). The CDR3 DNA reads as TGTGCCAGTAGTGCGGGACTGATTTATGGCTACACCTTC. Protein sequence: CASSAGLIYGYTF.

The CDR3 spells CSVERTGDGYTF. In DNA form, the CDR3 reads TGCAGCGTTGAAAGGACAGGAGATGGCTACACCTTC. The chain has TRBV29-1 and TRBJ1-2, with 7 bases lining up with TRBD1. This CDR3 has 12 residues. With V trimmed by 2 bases and J by 6 bases, 3 bases remained unmatched. CDR1 is SQVTM, CDR2 ANQGSEA, per germline.

The V gene is TRBV7-2, the J gene TRBJ2-7; D is uncertain. V lost 2 bases and J 0 bases, leaving 11 bases between the germline ends. The CDR3 runs to 15 residues. Germline CDR1 SGHTA, CDR2 FQGNSA. The CDR3 region is CASSLFGRLSYEQYF. CDR3 nucleotides: TGTGCCAGCAGCTTATTCGGCCGCCTCTCCTACGAGCAGTACTTC.

V gene TRBV3-1 (or the pseudogene TRBV3-2) combines with J gene TRBJ1-2; 8 bases are shared with TRBD1. CDR3 length: 14 amino acids. The trim removed 5 bases at V and 2 bases at J, leaving 4 bases unmatched. Germline V gene lookup returns CDR1 LGHDT and CDR2 YNNKEL (reference sequence). The CDR3 region has the DNA TGTGCCAGCAGCTCAGGACAGGGCAACTATGGCTACACCTTC. Translation: CASSSGQGNYGYTF.

The V and J genes are TRBV7-8 and TRBJ2-1, with TRBD2 as a possible D gene (7 bases). The germline V and J ends were trimmed by 10 bases and 7 bases, with 17 bases remaining between them. This CDR3 region has 13 residues. Per the germline V gene, CDR1 is SGHVS and CDR2 is FQNEAQ. The CDR3 loop reads CATGEGLGNEQFF. The DNA of the CDR3 is TGTGCCACAGGGGAGGGCCTGGGGAATGAGCAGTTCTTC.

J is TRBJ1-2 and V is TRBV6-1; no clear D. With 0 bases removed from V and 2 bases from J, the gap between germline ends came to 7 bases. Germline CDR1 is MNHNS and CDR2 is SASEGT. The CDR3 sequence is 14 residues long. This CDR3 reads CASSEALHNYGYTF. DNA of the CDR3: TGTGCCAGCAGTGAAGCGCTCCACAACTATGGCTACACCTTC.

This clone was seen once. V is TRBV5-1 and J is TRBJ2-6; D gene unclear. V was shortened by 1 base and J by 0 bases, with 5 bases between the two germline ends. This CDR3 has 15 amino acids. The germline V gene has CDR1 SGHRS and CDR2 YFSETQ. The CDR3 DNA follows: TGCGCCAGCAGCTTGTCCAACTCTGGGGCCAACGTCCTGACTTTC. This sequence encodes CASSLSNSGANVLTF. Full variable domain (rest looked up from reference TRBV5-1 and TRBJ2-6): KAGVTQTPRYLIKTRGQQVTLSCSPISGHRSVSWYQQTPGQGLQFLFEYFSETQRNKGNFPGRFSGRQFSNSRSEMNVSTLELGDSALYLCASSLSNSGANVLTFGAGSRLTVL.

This chain uses TRBV7-9 with TRBJ2-5; the D is unclear. The CDR3 totals 12 residues. The germline gives CDR1 SEHNR, CDR2 FQNEAQ (reference sequence). The V end lost 5 bases, the J end lost 5 bases, and 9 bases lay between the germline ends. The chain's CDR3 is CASSQGWETQYF. CDR3 coding DNA: TGTGCCAGCAGCCAAGGGTGGGAGACCCAGTACTTC. The full variable domain, in which reference TRBV7-9 and TRBJ2-5 provide the parts outside the CDR3, is DTGVSQNPRHKITKRGQNVTFRCDPISEHNRLYWYRQTLGQGPEFLTYFQNEAQLEKSRLLSDRFSAERPKGSFSTLEIQRTEQGDSAMYLCASSQGWETQYFGPGTRLLVL.

The chain couples TRBV7-8 to TRBJ1-4; 11 bases map to TRBD1. CDR1 is SGHVS and CDR2 is FQNEAQ in the germline V gene. V dropped 5 bases and J dropped 6; count of bases not matched to a gene: 17. CDR3 length equals 19 residues. CDR3 bases: TGTGCCAGCAGCCCTGGCGTTGGACAGGGGGCGGTTGGAGATGAAAAACTGTTTTTT. Its protein is CASSPGVGQGAVGDEKLFF.

CDR3 sequence (DNA): TGTGCCAGCAGTTACTCGGGACCTAAAGGGGGCCAGTACTTC. It yields the protein CASSYSGPKGGQYF. This sequence joins TRBV7-9 and TRBJ2-5; perhaps TRBD1 as D (6 bases). V lost 6 bases to trimming and J lost 10 bases, with 21 bases between them. The CDR3 consists of 14 residues. CDR1 and CDR2 (germline): SEHNR, FQNEAQ (reference sequence).

This chain uses TRBV10-3 with TRBJ2-1; no clear D gene. CDR1 and CDR2 from the germline V gene are ENHRY and SYGVKD. The V and J ends lost 10 bases and 2 bases respectively, with 15 bases between them. This CDR3 is built from 14 residues. CDR3 protein: CATPSGRPYNEQFF. The CDR3 DNA reads TGTGCCACCCCCTCTGGGCGCCCCTACAATGAGCAGTTCTTC.

The chain couples TRBV6-5 to TRBJ1-1; D may be TRBD1 (5 bases). This CDR3 region has 13 residues. Looked up from germline, CDR1 is MNHEY and CDR2 is SVGAGI. V was clipped by 2 bases and J by 1 base, with 5 bases between them. The CDR3 reads CASSYGGNTEAFF. Written as DNA, the CDR3 is TGTGCCAGCAGTTACGGGGGGAACACTGAAGCTTTCTTT.

The rearrangement joins TRBV2 to TRBJ1-1; the D gene is possibly TRBD1 (6 bases). Per germline, CDR1 SNHLY and CDR2 FYNNEI. CDR3 length: 15 residues. Trimming stripped 5 bases from V and 3 bases from J, with 16 bases between. Here the CDR3 reads CASSSQGSRDTEAFF. CDR3 nucleotides: TGTGCCAGCAGTTCACAGGGAAGTAGGGACACTGAAGCTTTCTTT. The whole variable domain, remainder taken from reference TRBV2 and TRBJ1-1, is EPEVTQTPSHQVTQMGQEVILRCVPISNHLYFYWYRQILGQKVEFLVSFYNNEISEKSEIFDDQFSVERPDGSNFTLKIRSTKLEDSAMYFCASSSQGSRDTEAFFGQGTRLTVV.

Here the CDR3 reads CASNGAKGAQETQYF. As DNA, the CDR3 is TGTGCCAGTAATGGGGCCAAAGGGGCCCAAGAGACCCAGTACTTC. The chain couples TRBV19 to TRBJ2-5; the D gene is possibly TRBD1 (5 bases). Trimming pared 7 bases from V and 1 base from J, leaving 16 bases between. Germline V gene sequence: CDR1 LNHDA, CDR2 SQIVND (reference sequence). The CDR3 runs to 15 residues.